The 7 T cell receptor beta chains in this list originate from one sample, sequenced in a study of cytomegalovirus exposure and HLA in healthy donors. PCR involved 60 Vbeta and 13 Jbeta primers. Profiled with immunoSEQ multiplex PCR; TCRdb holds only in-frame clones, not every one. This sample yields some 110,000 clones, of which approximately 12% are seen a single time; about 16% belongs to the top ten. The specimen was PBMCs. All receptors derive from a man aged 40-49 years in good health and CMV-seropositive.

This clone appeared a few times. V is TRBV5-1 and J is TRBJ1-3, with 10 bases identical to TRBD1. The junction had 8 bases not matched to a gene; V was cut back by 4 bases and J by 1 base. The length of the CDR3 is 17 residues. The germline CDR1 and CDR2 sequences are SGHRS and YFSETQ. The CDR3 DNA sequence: TGCGCCAGCAGCGACCCGGGACAGGGGTCTTCTGGAAACACCATATATTTT. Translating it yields CASSDPGQGSSGNTIYF.

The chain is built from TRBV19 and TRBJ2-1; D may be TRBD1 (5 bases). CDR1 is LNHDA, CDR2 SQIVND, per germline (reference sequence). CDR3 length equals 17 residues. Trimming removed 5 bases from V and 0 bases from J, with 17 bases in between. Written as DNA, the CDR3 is TGTGCCAGTAGTCCCAGGGCCGTGAGAAGCTCCTACAATGAGCAGTTCTTC. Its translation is CASSPRAVRSSYNEQFF.

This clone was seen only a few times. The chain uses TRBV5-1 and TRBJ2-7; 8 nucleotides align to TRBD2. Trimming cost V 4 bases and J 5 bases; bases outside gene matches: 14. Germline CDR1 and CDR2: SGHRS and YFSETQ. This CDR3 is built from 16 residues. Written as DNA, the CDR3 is TGCGCCAGCAGCGGCTCTAGGGGCGGGAGGACGGACGAGCAGTACTTC. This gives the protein CASSGSRGGRTDEQYF.

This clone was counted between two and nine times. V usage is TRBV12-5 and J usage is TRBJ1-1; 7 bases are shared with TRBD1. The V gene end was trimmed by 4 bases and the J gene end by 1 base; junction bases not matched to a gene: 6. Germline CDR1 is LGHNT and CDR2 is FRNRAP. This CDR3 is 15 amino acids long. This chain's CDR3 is CASGSRQGWNTEAFF. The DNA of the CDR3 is TGTGCTAGTGGTTCACGACAGGGCTGGAACACTGAAGCTTTCTTT.

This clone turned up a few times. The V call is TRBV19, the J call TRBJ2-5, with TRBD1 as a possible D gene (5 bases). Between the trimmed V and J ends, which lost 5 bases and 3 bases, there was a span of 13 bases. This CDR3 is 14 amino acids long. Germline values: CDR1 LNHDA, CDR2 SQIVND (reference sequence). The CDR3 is CASSLGQRKETQYF. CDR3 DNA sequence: TGTGCCAGTAGTCTCGGACAACGGAAAGAGACCCAGTACTTC.

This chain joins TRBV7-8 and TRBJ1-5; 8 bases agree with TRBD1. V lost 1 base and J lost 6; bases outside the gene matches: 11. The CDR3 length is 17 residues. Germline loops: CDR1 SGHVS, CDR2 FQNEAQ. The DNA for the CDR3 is TGTGCCAGCAGCTTAGGACAGGGGAACGGCCTGGGTCAGCCCCAGCATTTT. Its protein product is CASSLGQGNGLGQPQHF.

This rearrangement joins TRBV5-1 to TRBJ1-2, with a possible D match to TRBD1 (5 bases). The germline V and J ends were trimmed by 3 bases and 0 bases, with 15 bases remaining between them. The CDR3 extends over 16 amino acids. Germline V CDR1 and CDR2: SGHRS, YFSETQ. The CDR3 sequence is CASSSQPGGANYGYTF. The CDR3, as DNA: TGCGCCAGCAGCTCTCAACCGGGGGGAGCTAACTATGGCTACACCTTC. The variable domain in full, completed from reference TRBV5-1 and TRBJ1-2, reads KAGVTQTPRYLIKTRGQQVTLSCSPISGHRSVSWYQQTPGQGLQFLFEYFSETQRNKGNFPGRFSGRQFSNSRSEMNVSTLELGDSALYLCASSSQPGGANYGYTFGSGTRLTVV.